Listed below are T cell receptor beta chains from one sample, sequenced in a study of post-analysis software for immune sequencing data. MiXCR was run by TCRdb on the PCR reads, yielding one entry per CDR3 protein. The sample has fewer than 850,000 distinct CDR3 sequences; just under 30% are singletons. Sequencing was performed on blood. The receptors stem from a girl aged 10 to 17 with multiple sclerosis. The CDR3 runs from the conserved cysteine through the conserved F or W. Each record gives: D gene, CDR3 length, J gene, clone size, V gene, CDR3 DNA, CDR3 protein. A D gene is named only where the DNA matches it firmly. The listing skips clone size in some rows; elsewhere it reads once, few, many or a size class.

d_call: -; cdr3_length: 13; j_call: TRBJ2-3; clone_size: few; v_call: TRBV5-1; cdr3_nt: TGCGCCAGCAGCACGGCCCAGACAGATGCGCAGTATTTT; cdr3_aa: CASSTAQTDAQYF
d_call: -; cdr3_length: 13; j_call: TRBJ2-1; clone_size: few; v_call: TRBV28; cdr3_nt: TGTGCCAGCACATCGGGTTTCTACAATGAGCAGTTCTTC; cdr3_aa: CASTSGFYNEQFF
d_call: TRBD2; cdr3_length: 17; j_call: TRBJ2-5; clone_size: many; v_call: TRBV7-2; cdr3_nt: TGTGCCACCAGCTTAAGTATAGGAGCGGGAGCGGGTGAGACCCAGTACTTC; cdr3_aa: CATSLSIGAGAGETQYF
d_call: TRBD1; cdr3_length: 17; j_call: TRBJ2-3; clone_size: few; v_call: TRBV7-8; cdr3_nt: TGTGCCAGCAGCTTTGTACCAGGGGGCGCGAGGAAAGATACGCAGTATTTT; cdr3_aa: CASSFVPGGARKDTQYF
d_call: -; cdr3_length: 13; j_call: TRBJ1-1; clone_size: few; v_call: TRBV12-3/TRBV12-4; cdr3_nt: TGTGCCAGCCTCGATGGCCTGAACACTGAAGCTTTCTTT; cdr3_aa: CASLDGLNTEAFF
d_call: TRBD1; cdr3_length: 17; j_call: TRBJ2-1; clone_size: -; v_call: TRBV7-9; cdr3_nt: TGTGCCAGCAGCCTTCCTAGACAGGGGTACTCCTACGGGGAGCAGTTCTTC; cdr3_aa: CASSLPRQGYSYGEQFF
d_call: -; cdr3_length: 15; j_call: TRBJ2-7; clone_size: -; v_call: TRBV3-1; cdr3_nt: TGTGCCAGCAGCCCGGGACCGGGTCTGCTCGGCGAGCAGTACTTC; cdr3_aa: CASSPGPGLLGEQYF
d_call: -; cdr3_length: 14; j_call: TRBJ2-1; clone_size: -; v_call: TRBV28; cdr3_nt: TGTGCCAGCAGTTCCCGACTAATTCGGTACGAGCAGTTCTTC; cdr3_aa: CASSSRLIRYEQFF
d_call: TRBD1; cdr3_length: 13; j_call: TRBJ2-7; clone_size: -; v_call: TRBV6-6; cdr3_nt: TGTGCCAGCAGGGGGACAGCTCCTTACGAGCAGTACTTC; cdr3_aa: CASRGTAPYEQYF
d_call: TRBD1; cdr3_length: 13; j_call: TRBJ2-7; clone_size: few; v_call: TRBV7-9; cdr3_nt: TGTGCCAGCTCCGGGGACAGGACCTACGAGCAGTACTTC; cdr3_aa: CASSGDRTYEQYF
d_call: -; cdr3_length: 15; j_call: TRBJ1-1; clone_size: -; v_call: TRBV24-1; cdr3_nt: TGTGCCACCAGTGAAAGCAGACCCTTCGGGACTGAAGCTTTCTTT; cdr3_aa: CATSESRPFGTEAFF
d_call: -; cdr3_length: 13; j_call: TRBJ1-1; clone_size: once; v_call: TRBV7-9; cdr3_nt: TGTGCCAGCAGCTCTCGGCCCTCTGGGAGAGCTTTCTTT; cdr3_aa: CASSSRPSGRAFF
d_call: -; cdr3_length: 11; j_call: TRBJ2-2; clone_size: -; v_call: TRBV5-1; cdr3_nt: TGCGCCAGCAGCCCAGGGGAGGAGCTGTTTTTT; cdr3_aa: CASSPGEELFF
d_call: -; cdr3_length: 16; j_call: TRBJ2-3; clone_size: -; v_call: TRBV27; cdr3_nt: TGTGCCAGCAGCTTGGACATTAGGATTAGCACAGATACGCGGTATTTT; cdr3_aa: CASSLDIRISTDTRYF
d_call: TRBD1; cdr3_length: 15; j_call: TRBJ2-4; clone_size: -; v_call: TRBV4-1; cdr3_nt: TGCGCCAGCAGCCAAGATTCCAGGGGGCTAGGCATTCAGTACTTC; cdr3_aa: CASSQDSRGLGIQYF
d_call: TRBD2; cdr3_length: 19; j_call: TRBJ2-3; clone_size: few; v_call: TRBV5-1; cdr3_nt: TGCGCCAGCAGCCAGGGCTCCCTAGCGGGAGGGCGAGGGGCAGATACGCAGTATTTT; cdr3_aa: CASSQGSLAGGRGADTQYF
d_call: -; cdr3_length: 12; j_call: TRBJ2-3; clone_size: few; v_call: TRBV12-3/TRBV12-4; cdr3_nt: TGTGCCGTGGGAAGAGTCACAGATACGCAGTATTTT; cdr3_aa: CAVGRVTDTQYF
d_call: -; cdr3_length: 14; j_call: TRBJ2-1; clone_size: few; v_call: TRBV28; cdr3_nt: TGTGCCAGCAGTTTCGAGACCCCGTCCAATGAGCAGTTCTTC; cdr3_aa: CASSFETPSNEQFF
d_call: -; cdr3_length: 13; j_call: TRBJ2-5; clone_size: few; v_call: TRBV6-6; cdr3_nt: TGTGCCGGCACCCCGTCGGGCGGCGAGACCCAGTACTTC; cdr3_aa: CAGTPSGGETQYF
d_call: -; cdr3_length: 13; j_call: TRBJ1-2; clone_size: -; v_call: TRBV9; cdr3_nt: TGTGCCAGCAGCGTAGATGGCCAGTGGGGCTACACCTTC; cdr3_aa: CASSVDGQWGYTF
d_call: TRBD2; cdr3_length: 14; j_call: TRBJ2-1; clone_size: -; v_call: TRBV11-2; cdr3_nt: TGTGCCAGCAGCTTAAATAGCGGGAGGCTTGAGCAGTTCTTC; cdr3_aa: CASSLNSGRLEQFF
d_call: -; cdr3_length: 13; j_call: TRBJ1-4; clone_size: few; v_call: TRBV20-1; cdr3_nt: TGCAGTTTCACCGGGCCAGGGAATGAAAAACTGTTTTTT; cdr3_aa: CSFTGPGNEKLFF
d_call: -; cdr3_length: 16; j_call: TRBJ2-3; clone_size: -; v_call: TRBV21-1; cdr3_nt: TGTGCCAGCAGCAAATCCCCGAGCGGGATCACAGATACGCAGTATTTT; cdr3_aa: CASSKSPSGITDTQYF
d_call: -; cdr3_length: 15; j_call: TRBJ1-1; clone_size: once; v_call: TRBV12-3/TRBV12-4; cdr3_nt: TGTGCCAGCAGCTCCTCCCGGGCAATGAACACTGAAGCTTTCTTT; cdr3_aa: CASSSSRAMNTEAFF
d_call: TRBD2; cdr3_length: 12; j_call: TRBJ2-1; clone_size: -; v_call: TRBV12-3/TRBV12-4; cdr3_nt: TGTGCCACCGGGAGGGGGGACAATGAGCAGTTCTTC; cdr3_aa: CATGRGDNEQFF
d_call: TRBD1; cdr3_length: 14; j_call: TRBJ1-5; clone_size: few; v_call: TRBV20-1; cdr3_nt: TGCAGTGCTAGTAGGACAGGGGGCCGTCAGCCCCAGCATTTT; cdr3_aa: CSASRTGGRQPQHF
d_call: -; cdr3_length: 14; j_call: TRBJ2-1; clone_size: -; v_call: TRBV6-2/TRBV6-3; cdr3_nt: TGTGCCAGCAGGTACCAGACTAGATACAATGAGCAGTTCTTC; cdr3_aa: CASRYQTRYNEQFF
d_call: -; cdr3_length: 13; j_call: TRBJ2-7; clone_size: few; v_call: TRBV10-3; cdr3_nt: TGTGCCATCAGTGAGTCGGATACCTACGAGCAGTACTTC; cdr3_aa: CAISESDTYEQYF
d_call: -; cdr3_length: 14; j_call: TRBJ2-7; clone_size: few; v_call: TRBV6-2/TRBV6-3; cdr3_nt: TGTGCCAGCAGTCTCCGGGCCCTGGGGAGCGAGCAGTACTTC; cdr3_aa: CASSLRALGSEQYF
d_call: TRBD2; cdr3_length: 14; j_call: TRBJ2-3; clone_size: -; v_call: TRBV19; cdr3_nt: TGTGCCAGTAGGGAAACTAGCGGTACAGATACGCAGTATTTT; cdr3_aa: CASRETSGTDTQYF
d_call: -; cdr3_length: 13; j_call: TRBJ2-5; clone_size: -; v_call: TRBV6-5; cdr3_nt: TGTGCCAGCAGCCGACTCCCTCGGGAGACCCAGTACTTC; cdr3_aa: CASSRLPRETQYF
d_call: -; cdr3_length: 13; j_call: TRBJ2-3; clone_size: many; v_call: TRBV29-1; cdr3_nt: TGCAGCGTTTTCGGGGGCCTCACAGATACGCAGTATTTT; cdr3_aa: CSVFGGLTDTQYF
d_call: -; cdr3_length: 14; j_call: TRBJ1-1; clone_size: once; v_call: TRBV6-1; cdr3_nt: TGTGCCAGCAGTGAAGGGACAGAGAACACTGAAGCTTTCTTT; cdr3_aa: CASSEGTENTEAFF
d_call: TRBD1; cdr3_length: 12; j_call: TRBJ1-2; clone_size: -; v_call: TRBV20-1; cdr3_nt: TGCAGTGGGGCCGACAGGGAGAATGGCTACACCTTC; cdr3_aa: CSGADRENGYTF
d_call: -; cdr3_length: 11; j_call: TRBJ2-1; clone_size: many; v_call: TRBV9; cdr3_nt: TGTGCCAGCAGCCCCGGGCATGAGCAGTTCTTC; cdr3_aa: CASSPGHEQFF
d_call: -; cdr3_length: 14; j_call: TRBJ2-7; clone_size: -; v_call: TRBV27; cdr3_nt: TGTGCCAGCGGTCTTGGCAGGGGTGCCTACGAGCAGTACTTC; cdr3_aa: CASGLGRGAYEQYF
d_call: -; cdr3_length: 15; j_call: TRBJ2-1; clone_size: few; v_call: TRBV3-1; cdr3_nt: TGTGCCAGCAGCCAAGGAAAAGGGGAAGCCAATGAGCAGTTCTTC; cdr3_aa: CASSQGKGEANEQFF
d_call: TRBD1; cdr3_length: 16; j_call: TRBJ2-5; clone_size: -; v_call: TRBV7-6; cdr3_nt: TGTGCCGGCAGCTTACTTGTCGGACAGGGCCAAGAGACCCAGTACTTC; cdr3_aa: CAGSLLVGQGQETQYF
d_call: TRBD2; cdr3_length: 17; j_call: TRBJ2-1; clone_size: -; v_call: TRBV28; cdr3_nt: TGTGCCATCAACCGGGACAAAGGACTAGCGGGGGACAATGAGCAGTTCTTC; cdr3_aa: CAINRDKGLAGDNEQFF
d_call: -; cdr3_length: 14; j_call: TRBJ1-1; clone_size: -; v_call: TRBV10-3; cdr3_nt: TGTGCCATCAGTGAACGGCAGACGAACACTGAAGCTTTCTTT; cdr3_aa: CAISERQTNTEAFF
d_call: TRBD2; cdr3_length: 14; j_call: TRBJ2-5; clone_size: -; v_call: TRBV20-1; cdr3_nt: TGCAGTGCTAGACCGGGCGGGAGTGGGGAGACCCAGTACTTC; cdr3_aa: CSARPGGSGETQYF
d_call: TRBD2; cdr3_length: 13; j_call: TRBJ2-3; clone_size: -; v_call: TRBV6-5; cdr3_nt: TGTGTCAGCAAGCGGGGTAGCACAGATACGCAGTATTTT; cdr3_aa: CVSKRGSTDTQYF
d_call: -; cdr3_length: 15; j_call: TRBJ1-4; clone_size: -; v_call: TRBV11-2; cdr3_nt: TGTGCCAGCAGCTTAGATCTGGGGGGTGATGAAAAACTGTTTTTT; cdr3_aa: CASSLDLGGDEKLFF
d_call: -; cdr3_length: 16; j_call: TRBJ2-7; clone_size: few; v_call: TRBV20-1; cdr3_nt: TGCAGTGCTAGAGATAGTGGCCTACCTTTCTCTTACGAGCAGTACTTC; cdr3_aa: CSARDSGLPFSYEQYF
d_call: -; cdr3_length: 14; j_call: TRBJ2-7; clone_size: -; v_call: TRBV14; cdr3_nt: TGTGCCAGCAGCCCACCAGGGGCTTGGTACGAGCAGTACTTC; cdr3_aa: CASSPPGAWYEQYF
d_call: TRBD2; cdr3_length: 16; j_call: TRBJ2-7; clone_size: -; v_call: TRBV6-6; cdr3_nt: TGTGCCAGCAGTTACGGGGGACTAGCGGGATTCTACGAGCAGTACTTC; cdr3_aa: CASSYGGLAGFYEQYF
d_call: -; cdr3_length: 15; j_call: TRBJ2-3; clone_size: few; v_call: TRBV7-2; cdr3_nt: TGTGCCAGCAGCAGACGCCGCGGAGTCACAGATACGCAGTATTTT; cdr3_aa: CASSRRRGVTDTQYF
d_call: TRBD1; cdr3_length: 14; j_call: TRBJ2-1; clone_size: few; v_call: TRBV28; cdr3_nt: TGTGCCAGCAGTCCACAACAGGGGGCGGGTGAGCAGTTCTTC; cdr3_aa: CASSPQQGAGEQFF
d_call: TRBD2; cdr3_length: 16; j_call: TRBJ2-5; clone_size: -; v_call: TRBV15; cdr3_nt: TGTGCCACCAGCACTGGGACTAGCGGGATTAGGGACGAGCTGTACTTC; cdr3_aa: CATSTGTSGIRDELYF
d_call: -; cdr3_length: 15; j_call: TRBJ2-5; clone_size: few; v_call: TRBV12-5; cdr3_nt: TGTGCTAGTGGTTTGGACGGGCACGGTCTAGAGACCCAGTACTTC; cdr3_aa: CASGLDGHGLETQYF